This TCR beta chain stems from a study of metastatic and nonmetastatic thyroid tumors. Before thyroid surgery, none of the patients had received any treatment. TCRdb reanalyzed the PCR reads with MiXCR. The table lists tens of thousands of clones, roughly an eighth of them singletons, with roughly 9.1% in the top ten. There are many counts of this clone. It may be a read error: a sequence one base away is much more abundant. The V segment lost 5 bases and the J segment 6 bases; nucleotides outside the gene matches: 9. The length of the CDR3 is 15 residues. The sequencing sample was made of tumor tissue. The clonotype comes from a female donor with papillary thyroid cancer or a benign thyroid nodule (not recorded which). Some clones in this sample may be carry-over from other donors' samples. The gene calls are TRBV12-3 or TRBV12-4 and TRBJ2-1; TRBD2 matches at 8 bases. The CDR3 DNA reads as TGTGCCAGCAGTCAACTAGCGGAAGGTTTCAATGAGCAGTTCTTC. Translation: CASSQLAEGFNEQFF.